Sequencing of this T cell receptor beta chain was carried out in a study of early stage breast cancer tumors. Study in general: ER+/PR+/HER2- status applied to about 70% of the 16 invasive breast tumors. Eight or nine ER+/PR+/HER2- tumors were invasive ductal; four were invasive lobular. Overall study findings and caveats: In 14 of 16 patients, blood comparison separated tumor from normal breast. Compared with adjacent normal breast, tumors showed 2.5 to 3-fold denser, more clonal T cells.

Concerning this clone itself: What it binds is not known.

Some clones are missing from TCRdb's copy, which holds only in-frame ones; the method was immunoSEQ multiplex PCR. The sample lists about 58,000 clones, about 83% seen once, with more than 3% in the top ten. The V end lost 2 bases, the J end lost 5 bases, and 24 bases lay between the germline ends. This CDR3 has 18 residues. Germline-derived CDR1 and CDR2 are MGHRA and YSYEKL. The chain links TRBV4-1 to TRBJ2-5; a possible D gene is TRBD2 (6 bases). The sequence was collected from a person aged 25 to 39 with breast cancer. Sequenced: blood. CDR3 in amino acids: CASSQKWEAGHARETQYF. The CDR3 DNA is TGCGCCAGCAGCCAAAAATGGGAGGCGGGCCACGCGAGGGAGACCCAGTACTTC.